This T cell receptor beta chain was sequenced during a study of neurological immune-mediated disorders. Study-level points and caveats: HTLV-1-associated myelopathy had the most TCR clonal expansion, while multiple sclerosis had the least, a level that fell below healthy controls.

5'RACE employing 10-nucleotide random UMIs yielded the cDNA. TCRdb ran MiXCR on the 5' RACE reads and lists one entry per CDR3 protein. In the table there are 75,000 to 95,000 distinct CDR3 sequences, approximately 17% of which are singletons. 2 million PBMCs stored at -80 C were the source of the unsorted libraries. In regard to this clonotype: The antigen remains undetermined.

Germline assignment: CDR1 MDHEN and CDR2 SYDVKM. The CDR3 runs to 12 residues. V dropped 7 bases and J dropped 4 bases, with 10 bases sitting between them. The sequenced sample consisted of PBMCs. The origin of this receptor is a woman aged 40 to 49 in good health. J is TRBJ1-1 and V is TRBV28; D gene ambiguous. CDR3 DNA sequence: TGTGCCAGCACCGACCAAACCACTGAAGCTTTCTTT. The encoded protein is CASTDQTTEAFF.